The present TCR beta chain was sequenced within a study of T cell repertoires in cytomegalovirus infection. V was trimmed by 2 bases and J by 7 bases, leaving 12 bases between them. Looked up from germline, CDR1 is SGHRS and CDR2 is YFSETQ. The CDR3 spans 14 residues. In the case of this clonotype: Its target is unknown.

TCRdb re-called the reads through MiXCR, storing one row per CDR3 protein. Of roughly 500,000 distinct CDR3 sequences in the sample, 30% to 40% were seen once. Findings and caveats of the study: HLA-C-restricted, CMV-specific TCR beta clonotypes were dominant ex vivo.

The specimen comprised cultured PBMCs, sampled from culture after CMV antigen stimulation. The chain employs TRBV5-1 and TRBJ1-4, with D possibly matching TRBD1 (6 bases). This clonotype was sampled from a human donor in good health (CMV status not recorded). Some clones in this sample may be carry-over from other donors' samples. CDR3 in DNA: TGCGCCAGCAGCTTAGACCAGGGGAGTGAAAAACTGTTTTTT. This translates into CASSLDQGSEKLFF. The complete variable domain, with remaining parts taken from reference TRBV5-1 and TRBJ1-4, reads KAGVTQTPRYLIKTRGQQVTLSCSPISGHRSVSWYQQTPGQGLQFLFEYFSETQRNKGNFPGRFSGRQFSNSRSEMNVSTLELGDSALYLCASSLDQGSEKLFFGSGTQLSVL.